This T cell receptor (beta chain) was found in a study of CD8 T cells in Susac syndrome (dated by TCRdb to about 2019). Looking at the study overall: Among the sequenced Susac syndrome patients, five or six had clinically active disease and about 8 were in clinical remission. At the time of blood withdrawal, Susac syndrome patients were either therapy-naive, taking corticosteroids (with some also receiving IVIg), or on IVIg alone. The clonality of the CD8+ T cell repertoire was compared across around twelve healthy donors, about 14 Susac syndrome patients and about 16 multiple sclerosis patients. The study used repertoire sequencing to test whether antigen drove CD8+ T cell activation and differentiation in Susac syndrome. General study outcomes and caveats: The number of individuals in the TCR sequencing and HLA analysis was acknowledged as relatively small. Clonal expansion was seen in Susac syndrome CD8+ repertoires, peaking in CD8+ TEMRA cells and being greater in clinically active patients than in remitting ones. Under 20 and five Susac-specific public clones were found in the total CD8+ and CD8+ TEMRA repertoires, respectively.

V is reduced by 2 bases and J by 4 bases, leaving a spacing of 10 bases between them. For CDR1 and CDR2, the germline V gene lists SGHVS and FNYEAQ. Inclusive of the bounding cysteine and phenylalanine, the CDR3 is 14 residues long. Left in the record is the CDR3 DNA by itself, 42 bases read in frame from the first base. On this clonotype: Its antigen remains unidentified. No base quality information exists; no much larger clone differs at one position.

Peripheral blood CD8+ and CD4+ T cells from healthy donors, Susac syndrome patients and multiple sclerosis patients were profiled by high-throughput TCR beta sequencing. The Susac syndrome patients fulfilled recently defined diagnostic criteria for definite or probable disease. CD8+ TEMRA cells were enriched by FACS, while bulk CD8+ and CD4+ T cells were purified by magnetic negative isolation. Blood was collected in EDTA tubes and processed within 24 hours, with PBMCs isolated through density gradient centrifugation. PBMCs intended for TCR sequencing were frozen in liquid nitrogen and were later thawed in a 37 degrees C water bath. Purity of sorted or isolated CD4+, CD8+ and CD8+ TEMRA cells was at least 90%. RNA was extracted with the RNeasy kit and about 0.5 to 1 ug was reverse transcribed using random hexamers. TCR beta CDR3 regions were amplified with the immunoSEQ multiplex PCR assay covering 54 Vbeta and 13 Jbeta segments. Bias from PCR amplification was corrected by using a synthetic template baseline for primer optimization and for computational correction. As for the original processing: Only productive sequences were kept, with reads annotated to V, D and J genes according to IMGT and analyzed in immunoSEQ Analyzer. To calculate clonality, Shannon entropy was normalized by log2 of the number of productive unique sequences and then subtracted from one. Public and private clones were assessed among the 100 most prevalent clones of each patient and control. Clones were defined as Susac-specific when absent from the healthy and MS cohorts, from about 1,100 published viral clones and from other ImmuneACCESS disease sequences. Starting from the raw public reads, TCRdb applied fastp trimming at Q25, assembled clones with MiXCR and retained in-frame beta chains. Duplicate CDR3 protein sequences are folded into a single record with the most common DNA and genes. The V and J calls were determined by TCRdb, not by the authors. For this sample there are approximately 74,000 distinct CDR3 sequences; 94% appear just once. Of the sample, approximately 0.9% is held by the ten largest clones.

The rearrangement joined TRBV7-6 to TRBJ2-3, with the D segment identity uncertain. The sample was CD8+ T cells from PBMCs. The sequence was collected from a human donor with Susac syndrome. CDR3 reads: CASSLSWLPDTQYF. The nucleotides are TGTGCCAGCAGCTTATCGTGGCTCCCAGATACGCAGTATTTT.